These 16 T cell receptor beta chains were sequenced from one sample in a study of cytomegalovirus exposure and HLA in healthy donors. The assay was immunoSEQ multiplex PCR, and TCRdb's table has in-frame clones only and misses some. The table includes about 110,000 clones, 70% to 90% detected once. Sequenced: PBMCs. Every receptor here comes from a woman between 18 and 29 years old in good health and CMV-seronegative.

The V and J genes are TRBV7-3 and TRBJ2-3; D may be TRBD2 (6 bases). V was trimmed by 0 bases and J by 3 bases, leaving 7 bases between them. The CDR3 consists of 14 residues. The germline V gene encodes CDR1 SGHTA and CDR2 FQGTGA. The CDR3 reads CASSLTRGTDTQYF. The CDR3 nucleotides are TGTGCCAGCAGCTTAACGCGGGGAACAGATACGCAGTATTTT. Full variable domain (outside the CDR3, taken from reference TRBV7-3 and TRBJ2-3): GAGVSQTPSNKVTEKGKYVELRCDPISGHTALYWYRQSLGQGPEFLIYFQGTGAADDSGLPNDRFFAVRPEGSVSTLKIQRTERGDSAVYLCASSLTRGTDTQYFGPGTRLTVL.

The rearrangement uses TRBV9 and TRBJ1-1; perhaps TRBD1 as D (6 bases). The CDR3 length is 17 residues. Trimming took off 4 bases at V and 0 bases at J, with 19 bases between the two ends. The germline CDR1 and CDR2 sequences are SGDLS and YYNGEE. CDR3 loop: CASSTRGGSGMNTEAFF. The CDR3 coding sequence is TGTGCCAGCAGCACGAGGGGGGGATCCGGAATGAACACTGAAGCTTTCTTT.

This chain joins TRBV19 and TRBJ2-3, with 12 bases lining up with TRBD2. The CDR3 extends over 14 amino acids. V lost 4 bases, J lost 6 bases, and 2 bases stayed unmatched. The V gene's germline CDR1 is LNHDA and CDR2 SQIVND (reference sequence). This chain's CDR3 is CASSTSGGADTQYF. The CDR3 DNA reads TGTGCCAGTAGTACTAGCGGGGGGGCGGATACGCAGTATTTT.

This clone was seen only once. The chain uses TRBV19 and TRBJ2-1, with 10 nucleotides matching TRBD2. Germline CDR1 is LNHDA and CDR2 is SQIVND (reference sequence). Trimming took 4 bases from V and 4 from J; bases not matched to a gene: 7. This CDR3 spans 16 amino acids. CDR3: CASSSSLAGVYNEQFF. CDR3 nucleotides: TGTGCCAGTAGTAGCTCTCTAGCGGGGGTATACAATGAGCAGTTCTTC.

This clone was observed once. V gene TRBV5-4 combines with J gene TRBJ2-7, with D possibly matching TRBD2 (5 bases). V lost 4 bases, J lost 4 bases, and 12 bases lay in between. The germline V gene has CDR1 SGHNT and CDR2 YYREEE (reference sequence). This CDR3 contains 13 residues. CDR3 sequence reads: CASSPDYTYEQYF. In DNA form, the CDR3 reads TGTGCCAGCAGCCCCGACTACACTTACGAGCAGTACTTC.

CDR3: CATNDRYTGELFF. The CDR3 coding sequence is TGTGCCACCAACGACAGATACACCGGGGAGCTGTTTTTT. This sequence joins TRBV15 and TRBJ2-2; D might be TRBD1 (5 bases). V dropped 7 bases and J dropped 3 bases, with 9 bases sitting between them. Per the germline V gene, CDR1 is LNHNV and CDR2 is YYDKDF (reference sequence). The CDR3 has 13 residues. Full variable domain (rest looked up from reference TRBV15 and TRBJ2-2): DAMVIQNPRYQVTQFGKPVTLSCSQTLNHNVMYWYQQKSSQAPKLLFHYYDKDFNNEADTPDNFQSRRPNTSFCFLDIRSPGLGDTAMYLCATNDRYTGELFFGEGSRLTVL.

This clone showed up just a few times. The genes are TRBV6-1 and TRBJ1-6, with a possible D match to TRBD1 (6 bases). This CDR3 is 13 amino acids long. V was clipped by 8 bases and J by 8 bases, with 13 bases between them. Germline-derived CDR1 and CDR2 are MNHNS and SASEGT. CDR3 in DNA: TGTGCCAGCCTACAGGGTTGGGATTCACCCCTCCACTTT. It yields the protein CASLQGWDSPLHF.

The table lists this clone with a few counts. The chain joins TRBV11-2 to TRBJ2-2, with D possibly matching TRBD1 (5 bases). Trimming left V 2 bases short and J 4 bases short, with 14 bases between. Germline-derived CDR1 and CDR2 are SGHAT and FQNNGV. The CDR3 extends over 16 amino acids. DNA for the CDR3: TGTGCCAGCAGCTTAATTTTGGGGCCGGGCACCGGGGAGCTGTTTTTT. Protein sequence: CASSLILGPGTGELFF.

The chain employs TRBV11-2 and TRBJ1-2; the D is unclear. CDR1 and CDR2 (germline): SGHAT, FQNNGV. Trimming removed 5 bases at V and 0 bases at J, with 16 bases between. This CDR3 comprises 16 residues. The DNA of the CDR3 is TGTGCCAGCAGCCCTATCCCGCGGAGAGCTAACTATGGCTACACCTTC. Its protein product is CASSPIPRRANYGYTF.

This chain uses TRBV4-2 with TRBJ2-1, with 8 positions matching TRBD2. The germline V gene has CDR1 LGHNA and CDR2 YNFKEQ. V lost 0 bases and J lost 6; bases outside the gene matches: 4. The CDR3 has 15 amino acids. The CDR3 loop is CASSQEGLAGNEQFF. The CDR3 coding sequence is TGTGCCAGCAGCCAAGAGGGGCTAGCGGGCAATGAGCAGTTCTTC.

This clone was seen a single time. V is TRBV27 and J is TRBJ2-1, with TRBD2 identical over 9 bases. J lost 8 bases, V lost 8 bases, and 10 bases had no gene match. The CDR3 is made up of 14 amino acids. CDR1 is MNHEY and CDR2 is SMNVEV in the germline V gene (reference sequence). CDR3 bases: TGTGCCAGCGGCTCTAGCGGGGCAGAAGATGAGCAGTTCTTC. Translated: CASGSSGAEDEQFF.

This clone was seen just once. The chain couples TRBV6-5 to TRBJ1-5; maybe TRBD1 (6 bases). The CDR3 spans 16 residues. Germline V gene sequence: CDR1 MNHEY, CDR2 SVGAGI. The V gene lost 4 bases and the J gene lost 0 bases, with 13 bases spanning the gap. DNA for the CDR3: TGTGCCAGCAGTTTTGACAGGATTCATAGCAATCAGCCCCAGCATTTT. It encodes CASSFDRIHSNQPQHF.

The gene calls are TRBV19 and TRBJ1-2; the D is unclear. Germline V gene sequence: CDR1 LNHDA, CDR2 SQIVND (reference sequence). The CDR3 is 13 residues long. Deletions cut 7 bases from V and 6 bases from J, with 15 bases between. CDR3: CASKFSRVDGYTF. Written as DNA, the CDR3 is TGTGCCAGTAAGTTCTCCCGGGTTGATGGCTACACCTTC.

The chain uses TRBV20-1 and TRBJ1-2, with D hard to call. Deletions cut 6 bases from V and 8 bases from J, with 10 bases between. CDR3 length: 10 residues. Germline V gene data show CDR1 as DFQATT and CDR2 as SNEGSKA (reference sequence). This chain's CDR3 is CSAHGVGYTF. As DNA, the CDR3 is TGCAGTGCCCACGGAGTCGGCTACACCTTC.

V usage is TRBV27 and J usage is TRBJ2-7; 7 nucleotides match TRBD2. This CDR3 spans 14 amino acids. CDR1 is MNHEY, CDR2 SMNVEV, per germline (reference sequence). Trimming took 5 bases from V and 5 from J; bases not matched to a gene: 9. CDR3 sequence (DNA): TGTGCCAGCAGTCCCTCCGGGAGGCTCAACGAGCAGTACTTC. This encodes CASSPSGRLNEQYF.

DNA of the CDR3: TGTGCCAGCAGCGCAAGACTAGCGGGGGGACCCGACTTGTCGGACAATGAGCAGTTCTTC. Protein: CASSARLAGGPDLSDNEQFF. The J gene is TRBJ2-1, the V gene TRBV9; 13 nucleotides agree with TRBD2. Germline lookup yields CDR1 SGDLS and CDR2 YYNGEE. J lost 5 bases, V lost 3 bases, and 17 bases had no gene match. The CDR3 runs 20 residues.